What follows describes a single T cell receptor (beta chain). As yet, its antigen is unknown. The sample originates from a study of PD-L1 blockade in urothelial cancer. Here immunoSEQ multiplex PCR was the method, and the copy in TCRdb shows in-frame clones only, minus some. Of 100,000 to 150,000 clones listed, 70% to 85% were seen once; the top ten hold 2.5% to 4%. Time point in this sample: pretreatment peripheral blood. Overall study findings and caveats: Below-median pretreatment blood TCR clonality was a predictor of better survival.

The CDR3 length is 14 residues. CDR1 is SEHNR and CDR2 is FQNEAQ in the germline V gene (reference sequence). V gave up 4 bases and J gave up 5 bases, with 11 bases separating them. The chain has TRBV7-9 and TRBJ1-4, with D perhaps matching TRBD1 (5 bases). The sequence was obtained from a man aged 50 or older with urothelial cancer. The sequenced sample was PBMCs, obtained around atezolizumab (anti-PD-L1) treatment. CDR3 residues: CASSSGRGNEKLFF. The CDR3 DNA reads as TGTGCCAGCAGCTCAGGACGGGGGAATGAAAAACTGTTTTTT.